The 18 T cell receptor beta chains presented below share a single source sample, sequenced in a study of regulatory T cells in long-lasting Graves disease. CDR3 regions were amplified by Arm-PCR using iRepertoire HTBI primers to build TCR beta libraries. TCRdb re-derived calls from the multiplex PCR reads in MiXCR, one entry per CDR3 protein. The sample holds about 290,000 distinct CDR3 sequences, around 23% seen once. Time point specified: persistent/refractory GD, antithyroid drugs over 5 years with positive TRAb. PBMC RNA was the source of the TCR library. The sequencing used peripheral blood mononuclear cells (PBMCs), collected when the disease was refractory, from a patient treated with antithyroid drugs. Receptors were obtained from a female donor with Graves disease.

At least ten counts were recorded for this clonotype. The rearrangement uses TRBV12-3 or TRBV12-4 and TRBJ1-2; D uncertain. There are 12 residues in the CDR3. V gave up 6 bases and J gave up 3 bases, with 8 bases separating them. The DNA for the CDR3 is TGTGCCAGCAGCCCTCCACACTATGGCTACACCTTC. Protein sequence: CASSPPHYGYTF.

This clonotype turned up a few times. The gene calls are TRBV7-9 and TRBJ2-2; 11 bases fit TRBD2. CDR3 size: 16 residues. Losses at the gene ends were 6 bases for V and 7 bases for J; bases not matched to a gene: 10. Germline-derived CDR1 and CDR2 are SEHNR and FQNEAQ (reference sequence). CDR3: CASRPLAGGRSGELFF. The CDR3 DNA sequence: TGTGCCAGCAGGCCCCTAGCGGGAGGCCGTAGCGGGGAGCTGTTTTTT.

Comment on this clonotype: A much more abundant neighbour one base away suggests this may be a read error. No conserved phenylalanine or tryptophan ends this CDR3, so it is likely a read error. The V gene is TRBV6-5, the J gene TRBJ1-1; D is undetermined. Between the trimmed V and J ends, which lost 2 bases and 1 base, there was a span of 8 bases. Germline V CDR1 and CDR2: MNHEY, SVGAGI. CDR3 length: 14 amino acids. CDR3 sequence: CASSYGMENTEAFL. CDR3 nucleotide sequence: TGTGCCAGCAGTTACGGTATGGAGAACACTGAAGCTTTCCTT.

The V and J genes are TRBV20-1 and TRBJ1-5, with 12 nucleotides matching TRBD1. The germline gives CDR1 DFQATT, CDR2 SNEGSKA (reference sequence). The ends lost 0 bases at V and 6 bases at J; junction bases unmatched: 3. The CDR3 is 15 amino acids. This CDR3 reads CSARDRGQGAQPQHF. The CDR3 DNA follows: TGCAGTGCTAGAGATCGGGGACAGGGGGCTCAGCCCCAGCATTTT.

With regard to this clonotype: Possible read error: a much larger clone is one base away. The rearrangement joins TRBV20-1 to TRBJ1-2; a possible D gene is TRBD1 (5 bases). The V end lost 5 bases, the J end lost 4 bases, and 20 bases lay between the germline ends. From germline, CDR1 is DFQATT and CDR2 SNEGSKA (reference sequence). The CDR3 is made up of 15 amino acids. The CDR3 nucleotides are TGCAGTGCTGACAGACTTCAGGTGGGTGGCTATGGCTACACCTTC. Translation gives CSADRLQVGGYGYTF.

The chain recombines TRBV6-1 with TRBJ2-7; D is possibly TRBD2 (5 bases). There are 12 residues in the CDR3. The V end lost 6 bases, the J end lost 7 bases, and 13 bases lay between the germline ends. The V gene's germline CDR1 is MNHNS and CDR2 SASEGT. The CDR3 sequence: CASSDYVLEQYF. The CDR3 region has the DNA TGTGCCAGCAGCGACTATGTTCTGGAGCAGTACTTC.

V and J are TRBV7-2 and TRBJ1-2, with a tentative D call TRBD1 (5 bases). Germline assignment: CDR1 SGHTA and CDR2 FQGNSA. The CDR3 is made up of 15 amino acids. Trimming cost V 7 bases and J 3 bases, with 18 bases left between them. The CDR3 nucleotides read TGTGCCAGCATCTTGTTGGGGCCAAGGGACTATGGCTACACCTTC. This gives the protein CASILLGPRDYGYTF.

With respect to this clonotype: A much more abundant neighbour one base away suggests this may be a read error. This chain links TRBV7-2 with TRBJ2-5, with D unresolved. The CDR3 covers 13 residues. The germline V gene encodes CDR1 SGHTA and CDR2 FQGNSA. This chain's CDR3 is CASSLALLETQHF. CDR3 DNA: TGTGCCAGCAGCTTAGCATTATTAGAGACCCAGCACTTC.

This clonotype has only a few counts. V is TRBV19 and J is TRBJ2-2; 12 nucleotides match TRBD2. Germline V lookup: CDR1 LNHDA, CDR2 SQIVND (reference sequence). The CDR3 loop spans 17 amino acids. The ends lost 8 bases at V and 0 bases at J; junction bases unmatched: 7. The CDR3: CASYPSGRATNTGELFF. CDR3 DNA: TGTGCCAGTTATCCTAGCGGGAGGGCTACGAACACCGGGGAGCTGTTTTTT.

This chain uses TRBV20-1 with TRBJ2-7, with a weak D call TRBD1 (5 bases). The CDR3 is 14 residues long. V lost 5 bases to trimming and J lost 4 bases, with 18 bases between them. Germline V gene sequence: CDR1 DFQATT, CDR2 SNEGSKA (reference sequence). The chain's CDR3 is CSAPLTRGAYEQYF. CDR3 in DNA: TGCAGTGCTCCACTGACGCGTGGGGCTTACGAGCAGTACTTC.

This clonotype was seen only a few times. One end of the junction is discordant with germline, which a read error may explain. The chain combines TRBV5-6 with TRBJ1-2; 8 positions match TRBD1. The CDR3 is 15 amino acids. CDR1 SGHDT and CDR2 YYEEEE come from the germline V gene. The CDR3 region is CASSLGGQEQYGYTF. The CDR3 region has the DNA TGTGCCAGCAGTTTGGGGGGACAGGAGCAATATGGCTACACCTTC.

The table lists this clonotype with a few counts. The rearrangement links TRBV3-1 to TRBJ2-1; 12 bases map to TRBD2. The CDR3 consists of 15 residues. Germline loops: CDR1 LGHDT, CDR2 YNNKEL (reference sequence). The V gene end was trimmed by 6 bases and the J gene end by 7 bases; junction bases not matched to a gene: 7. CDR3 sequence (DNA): TGTGCCAGCAGGCTAGCGGGAGGGCCGAGGAATGAGCAGTTCTTC. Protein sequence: CASRLAGGPRNEQFF.

The CDR3 is CSARDAREEQYF. The CDR3 DNA reads as TGCAGTGCTAGAGATGCAAGGGAGGAGCAGTACTTC. V is TRBV20-1 and J is TRBJ2-7, with a possible D match to TRBD2 (5 bases). V shed 0 bases and J shed 7 bases, with 10 bases lying between them. The CDR3 sequence is 12 residues long. Per the germline V gene, CDR1 is DFQATT and CDR2 is SNEGSKA (reference sequence).

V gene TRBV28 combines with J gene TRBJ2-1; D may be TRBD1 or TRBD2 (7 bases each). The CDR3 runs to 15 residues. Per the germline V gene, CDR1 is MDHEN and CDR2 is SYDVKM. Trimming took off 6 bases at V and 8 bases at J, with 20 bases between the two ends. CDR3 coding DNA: TGTGCCAGCAGCGCAGGGGGGGAGGCCTGGGATGAGCAGTTCTTC. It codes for CASSAGGEAWDEQFF. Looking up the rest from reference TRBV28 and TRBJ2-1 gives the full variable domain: DVKVTQSSRYLVKRTGEKVFLECVQDMDHENMFWYRQDPGLGLRLIYFSYDVKMKEKGDIPEGYSVSREKKERFSLILESASTNQTSMYLCASSAGGEAWDEQFFGPGTRLTVL.

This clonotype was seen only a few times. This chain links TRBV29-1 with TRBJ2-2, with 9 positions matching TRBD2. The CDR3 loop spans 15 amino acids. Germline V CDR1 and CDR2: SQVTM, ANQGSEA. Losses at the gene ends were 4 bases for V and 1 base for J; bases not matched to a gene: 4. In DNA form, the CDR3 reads TGCAGCGTTGGGAGAGCGGGAGGGAACACCGGGGAGCTGTTTTTT. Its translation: CSVGRAGGNTGELFF.

CDR3 loop: CASSHGVLLNTEAFF. In nucleotides, the CDR3 is TGTGCCAGCAGCCATGGGGTATTATTGAACACTGAAGCTTTCTTT. This rearrangement joins TRBV7-8 to TRBJ1-1; D is ambiguous. Germline V gives CDR1 SGHVS, CDR2 FQNEAQ. The CDR3 loop spans 15 amino acids. V lost 5 bases to trimming and J lost 0 bases, with 13 bases between them.

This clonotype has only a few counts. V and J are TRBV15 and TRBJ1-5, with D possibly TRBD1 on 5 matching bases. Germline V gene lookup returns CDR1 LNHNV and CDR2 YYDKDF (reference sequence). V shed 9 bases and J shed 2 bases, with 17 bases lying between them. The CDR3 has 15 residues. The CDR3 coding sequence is TGTGCCACTACCCAGGGAGGGTTAGGCAATCAGCCCCAGCATTTT. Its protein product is CATTQGGLGNQPQHF. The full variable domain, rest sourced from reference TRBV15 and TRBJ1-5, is DAMVIQNPRYQVTQFGKPVTLSCSQTLNHNVMYWYQQKSSQAPKLLFHYYDKDFNNEADTPDNFQSRRPNTSFCFLDIRSPGLGDTAMYLCATTQGGLGNQPQHFGDGTRLSIL.

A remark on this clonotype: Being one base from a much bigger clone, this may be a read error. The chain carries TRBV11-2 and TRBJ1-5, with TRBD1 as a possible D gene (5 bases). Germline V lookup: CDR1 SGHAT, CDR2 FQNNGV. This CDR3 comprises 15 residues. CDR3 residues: CAGSPQGGASQPQHF. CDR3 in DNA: TGTGCCGGCAGCCCGCAGGGAGGGGCAAGTCAGCCCCAGCATTTT.